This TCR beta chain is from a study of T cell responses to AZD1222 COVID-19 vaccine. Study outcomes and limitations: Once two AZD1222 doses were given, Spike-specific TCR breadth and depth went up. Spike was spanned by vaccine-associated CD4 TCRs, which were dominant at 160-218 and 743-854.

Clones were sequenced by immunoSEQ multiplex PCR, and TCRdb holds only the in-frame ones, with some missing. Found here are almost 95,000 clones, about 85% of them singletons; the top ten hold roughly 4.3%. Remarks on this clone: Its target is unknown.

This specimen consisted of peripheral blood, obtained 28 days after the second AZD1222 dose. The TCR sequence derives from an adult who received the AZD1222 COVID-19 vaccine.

The CDR3: CASRGGQGIATNEKLFF. As DNA, the CDR3 is TGTGCCAGCAGAGGAGGACAGGGAATAGCAACTAATGAAAAACTGTTTTTT. The rearrangement links TRBV2 to TRBJ1-4; 8 nucleotides line up with TRBD1. CDR3 size: 17 residues. Germline V gene lookup returns CDR1 SNHLY and CDR2 FYNNEI. V trimming: 6 bases; J trimming: 0 bases; junction bases outside the gene matches: 9.